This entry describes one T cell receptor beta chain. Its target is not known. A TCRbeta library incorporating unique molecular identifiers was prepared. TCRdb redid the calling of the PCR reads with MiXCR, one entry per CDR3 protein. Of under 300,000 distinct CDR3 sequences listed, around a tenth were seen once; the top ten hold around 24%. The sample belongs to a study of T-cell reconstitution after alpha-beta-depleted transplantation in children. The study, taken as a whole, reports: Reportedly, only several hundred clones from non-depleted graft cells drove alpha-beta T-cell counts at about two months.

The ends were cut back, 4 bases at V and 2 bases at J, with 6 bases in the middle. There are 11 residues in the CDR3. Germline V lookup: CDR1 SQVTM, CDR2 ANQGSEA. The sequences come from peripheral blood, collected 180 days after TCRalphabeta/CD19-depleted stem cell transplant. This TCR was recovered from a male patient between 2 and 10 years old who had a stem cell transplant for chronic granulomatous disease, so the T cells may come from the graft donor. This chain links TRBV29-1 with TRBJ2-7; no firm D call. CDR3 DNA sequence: TGCAGCGTTGTACAGACCTACGAGCAGTACTTC. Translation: CSVVQTYEQYF.